The 11 T cell receptor beta chains reported below all come from one sample, sequenced in a study of blood T cell repertoires in COVID-19. Measured with immunoSEQ multiplex PCR; TCRdb has only the in-frame clones, and not every one. In the table there are 80,000 to 90,000 clones, 85% to 90% of which are singletons. The sample comprised peripheral blood. These receptors were obtained from a man aged 40-55 years with acute or convalescent COVID-19.

V gene TRBV2 combines with J gene TRBJ2-3, with D maybe TRBD2 (6 bases). The ends were cut back, 6 bases at V and 0 bases at J, with 10 bases in the middle. The germline V gene has CDR1 SNHLY and CDR2 FYNNEI. This CDR3 contains 14 residues. CDR3 DNA sequence: TGTGCCAGCAGACGGGGGTATAGCACAGATACGCAGTATTTT. It translates to CASRRGYSTDTQYF.

This clone was found a few times. The chain recombines TRBV7-3 with TRBJ2-1; TRBD1 aligns across 9 bases. Germline values: CDR1 SGHTA, CDR2 FQGTGA. The CDR3 is 14 amino acids. V shed 3 bases and J 3 bases; nucleotides not matched to a gene: 0. CDR3 residues: CASSLTGGYNEQFF. CDR3 DNA: TGTGCCAGCAGCTTGACAGGGGGCTACAATGAGCAGTTCTTC.

The chain recombines TRBV7-6 with TRBJ1-2, with D perhaps matching TRBD1 (6 bases). CDR3 length equals 15 residues. Trimming stripped 5 bases from V and 6 bases from J, with 19 bases between. Germline-derived CDR1 and CDR2 are SGHVS and FNYEAQ. The CDR3 region is CASSPPGGGRNGYTF. The CDR3 coding sequence is TGTGCCAGCAGCCCCCCGGGAGGGGGGCGTAATGGCTACACCTTC.

The rearrangement links TRBV10-3 to TRBJ1-1, with TRBD1 matching 7 bases. The CDR3 consists of 14 residues. The V gene's germline CDR1 is ENHRY and CDR2 SYGVKD. The junction had 12 bases not matched to a gene; V was cut back by 10 bases and J by 4 bases. For the CDR3, the DNA is TGTGCCACCGGGCCAGGGGGACGGAGCACTGAAGCTTTCTTT. As protein: CATGPGGRSTEAFF.

This chain joins TRBV19 and TRBJ2-7, with D perhaps TRBD1 (5 bases). From germline, CDR1 is LNHDA and CDR2 SQIVND (reference sequence). The CDR3 is 12 amino acids. The V end was cut by 5 bases, the J end by 0 bases, with 5 bases between. The CDR3 region has the DNA TGTGCCAGTAGTGACAGCTCCTACGAGCAGTACTTC. Translating gives CASSDSSYEQYF. Full variable domain (remainder filled in from reference TRBV19 and TRBJ2-7): DGGITQSPKYLFRKEGQNVTLSCEQNLNHDAMYWYRQDPGQGLRLIYYSQIVNDFQKGDIAEGYSVSREKKESFPLTVTSAQKNPTAFYLCASSDSSYEQYFGPGTRLTVT.

The rearrangement uses TRBV12-5 and TRBJ1-1; tentatively, D is TRBD1 (5 bases). V was cut by 0 bases and J by 5 bases, with 13 bases left in between. Germline V gene data show CDR1 as LGHNT and CDR2 as FRNRAP. CDR3 length equals 15 residues. CDR3 DNA: TGTGCTAGTGGTTTGGTAATAAGGGGATGGACTGAAGCTTTCTTT. Encoded protein: CASGLVIRGWTEAFF.

This clone was seen only a few times. The chain uses TRBV5-5 and TRBJ2-7; perhaps TRBD1 as D (6 bases). V was trimmed by 4 bases and J by 2 bases, leaving 10 bases between them. The V gene's germline CDR1 is SGHKS and CDR2 YYEKEE (reference sequence). The CDR3 has 13 residues. CDR3 coding DNA: TGTGCCAGCAGCAGGGACACTGCCTACGAGCAGTACTTC. Its protein product is CASSRDTAYEQYF.

The J gene is TRBJ1-2, the V gene TRBV4-1, with D maybe TRBD1 (6 bases). The CDR3 is made up of 13 amino acids. The germline V gene encodes CDR1 MGHRA and CDR2 YSYEKL. Trimming took 4 bases from V and 4 from J, leaving 10 bases between them. The CDR3 DNA follows: TGCGCCAGCAGCCCCCTGGGGGCCTATGGCTACACCTTC. Protein: CASSPLGAYGYTF.

This sequence joins TRBV13 and TRBJ1-1; D not resolved. The CDR3 has 18 residues. V was shortened by 1 base and J by 1 base, with 19 bases between the two germline ends. Germline values: CDR1 PRHDT, CDR2 FYEKMQ (reference sequence). The CDR3 DNA reads as TGTGCCAGCAGCTTAGATAGCGTCCCAGGCCTTACGAACACTGAAGCTTTCTTT. Its protein is CASSLDSVPGLTNTEAFF.

V gene TRBV19 combines with J gene TRBJ2-1; 13 bases agree with TRBD2. CDR3 length: 15 amino acids. Trimming cost V 6 bases and J 6 bases; bases outside gene matches: 5. Germline values: CDR1 LNHDA, CDR2 SQIVND (reference sequence). As DNA, the CDR3 is TGTGCCAGTAGCGCGGGACTAGCGGGAAGCAATGAGCAGTTCTTC. This sequence encodes CASSAGLAGSNEQFF.

The chain joins TRBV19 to TRBJ1-2, with D uncertain. CDR1 and CDR2 (germline): LNHDA, SQIVND (reference sequence). Between the trimmed V and J ends, which lost 3 bases and 2 bases, there was a span of 7 bases. The CDR3 totals 13 residues. Here the CDR3 DNA reads TGTGCCAGTAGTATTTCCGGGAACTATGGCTACACCTTC. This encodes CASSISGNYGYTF.